This T cell receptor beta chain emerged from a study of CXCR3-negative and CXCR3-positive naive CD8 T cells. Overall study results and limits: Memory cells differed in TRBV-TRBJ usage, but naive CXCR3-negative and CXCR3-positive cells had similar usage. CXCR3-negative naive cells had less hydrophobic TRB CDR3s than did CXCR3-positive naive cells.

As for this clonotype: Its antigen is unknown.

The study sorted every CD8+ T cell subset in triplicate at 300,000 or so cells each. A CD45RO-CCR7+CD27+CD95- profile was what naive CD8+ T cells displayed. Through 5' RACE with UMI labels, the TRB cDNA libraries were prepared. Each CDR3 protein gets one entry in TCRdb, which reprocessed the 5' RACE reads and gives no DNA. The sample includes fewer than 50,000 distinct CDR3 sequences. Germline-derived CDR1 and CDR2 are MNHNY and SVGAGI (reference sequence). This CDR3 has 16 amino acids. This clonotype originated in a human donor in good health. Some clones in this sample may be carry-over from other donors' samples. Sequencing input: naive CXCR3- CD8+ T cells from blood. Subset of the sample: CD45RO-CCR7+CD27+CD95- naive CD8+ T cells lacking CXCR3 (TNR3-). This chain links TRBV6-6 with TRBJ2-5; TCRdb selects TRBD2, and the lack of DNA leaves this call unchecked. The CDR3 sequence: CASSYVDRGYEGTQYF.